This T cell receptor beta chain emerged from a study of shared clonotypes between healthy human individuals. About the research overall: Per donor, three plates held CD4 naive cells, three held CD4 memory, two held CD8 naive and one held CD8 memory. Points from the study as a whole: Measured sharing among donors was expected to vary with sequencing depth. For sorted subsets, rarefaction showed incomplete sequencing despite large depth.

Assay: immunoSEQ multiplex PCR; the TCRdb copy retains only in-frame clones and omits some. This sample has over 850,000 clones, with about four fifths found just once. This CDR3 contains 15 residues. Per the germline V gene, CDR1 is MNHEY and CDR2 is SVGAGI. The ends were cut back, 7 bases at V and 1 base at J, with 14 bases in the middle. This clone was recorded once. Its antigen is undetermined. V is TRBV6-5 and J is TRBJ2-1, with D possibly being TRBD2 (5 bases). The clonotype comes from a man younger than 35 in good health. Some clones in this sample may be carry-over from other donors' samples. Material for sequencing was memory CD4+ T cells from PBMCs. The subset: CD45RA-negative fraction. CDR3 sequence: CASTPHRGSYNEQFF. The CDR3 nucleotides read TGTGCCAGCACCCCACACAGAGGGTCCTACAATGAGCAGTTCTTC.